A single sample is the source of the 25 T cell receptor beta chains below, sequenced in a study of blood T cell repertoires in COVID-19. Measured with immunoSEQ multiplex PCR; TCRdb has only the in-frame clones, and not every one. The profile covers about 68,000 clones, with more than 70% appearing a single time and 7.5% to 10% taken by the ten largest. Sequenced material: peripheral blood. These receptors were collected from a man aged 50 or older with active COVID-19.

In regard to this clone: The same CDR3 can be traced to other DNA sequences in this sample. The chain has TRBV11-3 and TRBJ2-5; tentative D call: TRBD1 (5 bases). The CDR3 spans 14 residues. Between the trimmed V and J ends, which lost 0 bases and 0 bases, there was a span of 5 bases. CDR1 is SGHNT, CDR2 YENEEA, per germline. CDR3 region: CASSLDRDQETQYF. The CDR3 region has the DNA TGTGCCAGCAGCTTAGACAGGGACCAAGAGACCCAGTACTTC.

The rearrangement joins TRBV18 to TRBJ1-2; 10 bases map to TRBD1. Germline V gene data show CDR1 as KGHSH and CDR2 as LQKENI. V shed 4 bases and J 7 bases; nucleotides not matched to a gene: 3. The CDR3 spans 13 residues. The CDR3 nucleotides read TGTGCCAGCTCACGGGACAGGGGCCCTGGCTACACCTTC. The encoded protein is CASSRDRGPGYTF.

The chain recombines TRBV5-1 with TRBJ2-2; possibly TRBD2 for D (6 bases). This CDR3 has 14 residues. Trimming removed 4 bases from V and 5 bases from J, with 12 bases in between. Germline V gives CDR1 SGHRS, CDR2 YFSETQ. The CDR3: CASSGERATGELFF. The CDR3 coding sequence is TGCGCCAGCAGCGGTGAGCGGGCGACCGGGGAGCTGTTTTTT.

V is TRBV6-6 and J is TRBJ2-2; 7 bases match TRBD2. The length of the CDR3 is 15 residues. Germline CDR1 and CDR2: MNHNY and SVGAGI (reference sequence). Trimming took 4 bases from V and 6 from J; bases not matched to a gene: 8. In DNA form, the CDR3 reads TGTGCCAGCAGTTTGCCGGGACTACAAGCCGGGGAGCTGTTTTTT. Translating it yields CASSLPGLQAGELFF.

The gene calls are TRBV4-1 and TRBJ2-1, with 7 positions matching TRBD2. Trimming at V came to 1 base and at J to 5 bases, leaving 8 bases not matched to a gene. There are 16 residues in the CDR3. CDR1 is MGHRA and CDR2 is YSYEKL in the germline V gene. Written as DNA, the CDR3 is TGCGCCAGCAGCCAAGGGTTATGGGGGACTAACAATGAGCAGTTCTTC. Protein product: CASSQGLWGTNNEQFF.

The chain has TRBV5-4 and TRBJ1-2; D uncertain. Trimming stripped 4 bases from V and 5 bases from J, with 12 bases between. Germline V gene sequence: CDR1 SGHNT, CDR2 YYREEE (reference sequence). This CDR3 has 13 amino acids. This CDR3 reads CASSEEVAYGYTF. DNA of the CDR3: TGTGCCAGCAGCGAAGAGGTTGCTTATGGCTACACCTTC.

V usage is TRBV18 and J usage is TRBJ2-5; D gene unclear. This CDR3 region has 11 residues. With 3 bases removed from V and 5 bases from J, the gap between germline ends came to 4 bases. Per germline, CDR1 KGHSH and CDR2 LQKENI. DNA for the CDR3: TGTGCCAGCTCACCCTCGGAGACCCAGTACTTC. This translates into CASSPSETQYF.

The chain is built from TRBV29-1 and TRBJ2-3; D unresolved. CDR3 length equals 18 residues. Trimming removed 1 base at V and 0 bases at J, with 20 bases between. Germline CDR1 and CDR2: SQVTM and ANQGSEA. In nucleotides, the CDR3 is TGCAGCGTTGAAGGGTTTTATAACGAACCCACTAGCACAGATACGCAGTATTTT. Translated, it gives CSVEGFYNEPTSTDTQYF.

The chain is built from TRBV5-6 and TRBJ1-1, with TRBD1 matching over 7 bases. V lost 0 bases and J lost 3; bases outside the gene matches: 8. Germline V gene lookup returns CDR1 SGHDT and CDR2 YYEEEE. This CDR3 comprises 16 residues. This CDR3 is CASSLDTGQIHTEAFF. The DNA of the CDR3 is TGTGCCAGCAGCTTGGATACGGGACAGATACACACTGAAGCTTTCTTT.

This clone has a single count. V and J are TRBV30 and TRBJ2-1; D might be TRBD2 (5 bases). There are 13 residues in the CDR3. The germline CDR1 and CDR2 sequences are GTSNPN and SVGIG (reference sequence). Trimming pared 0 bases from V and 5 bases from J, leaving 8 bases between. The CDR3 bases are TGTGCCTGGAGTGTACGGCGGGACAATGAGCAGTTCTTC. Its translation: CAWSVRRDNEQFF.

This clone was recorded once. The rearrangement joins TRBV5-6 to TRBJ1-5; 7 nucleotides agree with TRBD1. Germline CDR1 is SGHDT and CDR2 is YYEEEE. This CDR3 is 13 amino acids long. V dropped 4 bases and J dropped 4; count of bases not matched to a gene: 2. CDR3 sequence: CASSTTGNQPQHF. CDR3 DNA: TGTGCCAGCAGCACGACAGGGAATCAGCCCCAGCATTTT.

This sequence joins TRBV6-6 and TRBJ2-7, with a possible D match to TRBD2 (7 bases). V gave up 2 bases and J gave up 4 bases, with 15 bases separating them. Germline V CDR1 and CDR2: MNHNY, SVGAGI (reference sequence). The CDR3 is 15 amino acids. The CDR3 DNA follows: TGTGCCAGCAGTTACCCCGGCGGGGGCGTTTACGAGCAGTACTTC. This gives the protein CASSYPGGGVYEQYF.

The chain is built from TRBV2 and TRBJ2-5; 9 nucleotides agree with TRBD1. The germline CDR1 and CDR2 sequences are SNHLY and FYNNEI. Trimming at V came to 4 bases and at J to 2 bases, leaving 11 bases not matched to a gene. The CDR3 totals 17 residues. The CDR3 DNA sequence: TGTGCCAGCAGTGTACTCCCGGGACAGGGCCGACAAGAGACCCAGTACTTC. This codes for CASSVLPGQGRQETQYF.

This chain joins TRBV12-5 and TRBJ1-3; 9 nucleotides agree with TRBD1. Germline values: CDR1 LGHNT, CDR2 FRNRAP. This CDR3 is built from 16 residues. Losses at the gene ends were 5 bases for V and 4 bases for J; bases not matched to a gene: 9. The CDR3 sequence: CASGASQGARGNTIYF. The DNA of the CDR3 is TGTGCTAGTGGTGCTTCACAGGGGGCGCGCGGAAACACCATATATTTT.

CDR3 nucleotides: TGTGCCAGCAGTTATAAACAGCCAAATGAAAAACTGTTTTTT. Its protein product is CASSYKQPNEKLFF. The V and J genes are TRBV6-5 and TRBJ1-4; D unresolved. The CDR3 loop spans 14 amino acids. Germline assignment: CDR1 MNHEY and CDR2 SVGAGI. V dropped 3 bases and J dropped 5 bases, with 10 bases sitting between them.

The chain links TRBV19 to TRBJ1-2; D is perhaps TRBD1 (5 bases). V gave up 8 bases and J gave up 4 bases, with 17 bases separating them. Germline V gene sequence: CDR1 LNHDA, CDR2 SQIVND (reference sequence). The CDR3 consists of 14 residues. The DNA for the CDR3 is TGTGCCAGTGGAGCAGGGATTGGCGGCTATGGCTACACCTTC. Its translation: CASGAGIGGYGYTF.

The chain is built from TRBV30 and TRBJ2-7, with D hard to call. From germline, CDR1 is GTSNPN and CDR2 SVGIG (reference sequence). V dropped 4 bases and J dropped 4 bases, with 8 bases sitting between them. CDR3 length: 11 residues. The DNA of the CDR3 is TGTGCCTGGACCCCCCTATACGAGCAGTACTTC. Its protein product is CAWTPLYEQYF.

This clone was seen a handful of times. The V call is TRBV18, the J call TRBJ2-7, with D maybe TRBD2 (5 bases). V was shortened by 3 bases and J by 1 base, with 13 bases between the two germline ends. The CDR3 spans 15 residues. In germline, CDR1 is KGHSH, CDR2 LQKENI. The CDR3 DNA is TGTGCCAGCTCACCGGACGGACTCTTTTCCTACGAGCAGTACTTC. Residues: CASSPDGLFSYEQYF.

The genes are TRBV6-5 and TRBJ2-2; perhaps TRBD2 as D (7 bases). Per the germline V gene, CDR1 is MNHEY and CDR2 is SVGAGI. This CDR3 spans 14 amino acids. V was cut by 7 bases and J by 7 bases, with 16 bases left in between. The CDR3 is CASKIPGGGGELFF. The DNA of the CDR3 is TGTGCCAGCAAGATACCGGGGGGCGGCGGGGAGCTGTTTTTT.

The chain recombines TRBV20-1 with TRBJ1-3; no definite D call. Germline-derived CDR1 and CDR2 are DFQATT and SNEGSKA (reference sequence). CDR3 size: 14 residues. The V end was cut by 6 bases, the J end by 8 bases, with 20 bases between. Here the CDR3 DNA reads TGCAGTGCAAGTAAAGACCGGGTCGAAGACACCATATATTTT. This gives the protein CSASKDRVEDTIYF.

The chain recombines TRBV29-1 with TRBJ1-1, with 7 bases fitting TRBD1. Germline CDR1 reads SQVTM; CDR2 reads ANQGSEA. The CDR3 sequence is 12 residues long. V lost 3 bases, J lost 7 bases, and 5 bases stayed unmatched. The CDR3 bases are TGCAGCGTTGAGGAGGGGGCCAGTGAAGCTTTCTTT. Translated: CSVEEGASEAFF.

This sequence joins TRBV28 and TRBJ2-3, with D possibly TRBD2 on 5 matching bases. CDR1 is MDHEN, CDR2 SYDVKM, per germline. The CDR3 has 14 amino acids. V was trimmed by 2 bases and J by 5 bases, leaving 11 bases between them. CDR3 amino acids: CASSLRPRGDTQYF. CDR3 sequence (DNA): TGTGCCAGCAGTTTAAGGCCTCGGGGAGATACGCAGTATTTT.

This chain uses TRBV7-2 with TRBJ2-2, with a weak D call TRBD1 (5 bases). CDR3 size: 16 residues. The germline gives CDR1 SGHTA, CDR2 FQGNSA. Trimming took 5 bases from V and 1 from J, leaving 14 bases between them. CDR3 protein: CASSPPLQGNTGELFF. CDR3 DNA sequence: TGTGCCAGCAGCCCGCCTCTTCAGGGGAACACCGGGGAGCTGTTTTTT.

The chain couples TRBV19 to TRBJ2-7; D may be TRBD1 (5 bases). This CDR3 has 13 amino acids. Germline V gene lookup returns CDR1 LNHDA and CDR2 SQIVND (reference sequence). V was trimmed by 5 bases and J by 2 bases, leaving 10 bases between them. DNA for the CDR3: TGTGCCAGTAGTTACAGGACCACCTACGAGCAGTACTTC. Translation: CASSYRTTYEQYF.

This chain connects TRBV7-9 to TRBJ2-5, with a tentative D call TRBD2 (5 bases). V was trimmed by 1 base and J by 5 bases, leaving 11 bases between them. Germline loops: CDR1 SEHNR, CDR2 FQNEAQ (reference sequence). The CDR3 loop spans 14 amino acids. The CDR3 sequence: CASSLVTLGETQYF. The CDR3 DNA is TGTGCCAGCAGCTTAGTGACACTAGGGGAGACCCAGTACTTC.